This is a list of T cell receptor beta chains from one sample in a study of T cell responses to AZD1222 COVID-19 vaccine. The repertoire was sequenced with immunoSEQ multiplex PCR; TCRdb's copy has only in-frame clones and lacks some. The sample contains roughly 110,000 clones, about 90% of which appear only once. This material consisted of peripheral blood, taken 28 days after the second AZD1222 dose. The receptors originated from an adult who received the AZD1222 COVID-19 vaccine. The CDR3 runs from the conserved cysteine through the conserved F or W. A D gene is named only where the DNA matches it firmly. Some rows have no size entry. The others give once, few or many, or a class for an expanded clone.

- | - | TRBJ1-5 | TRBV5-1 | TGCGCCAGCAGCCCGGAGGGGGGTCAGCCCCAGCATTTT | CASSPEGGQPQHF
- | - | TRBJ2-7 | TRBV10-3 | TGTGCCATCAGGAGTGCAGGGGCCTCCTACGAGCAGTACTTC | CAIRSAGASYEQYF
- | - | TRBJ1-2 | TRBV6-6 | TGTGCCAGTTCTGCCTATGGCTACACCTTC | CASSAYGYTF
- | TRBD1 | TRBJ2-2 | TRBV7-6 | TGTGCCAGCAGCCGACAGGGGGCCTCGAACACCGGGGAGCTGTTTTTT | CASSRQGASNTGELFF
- | - | TRBJ1-4 | TRBV24-1 | TGTGCCACCAGTGACCCAAATGAAAAACTGTTTTTT | CATSDPNEKLFF
- | - | TRBJ2-3 | TRBV7-7 | TGTGCTAGCAGCGCCCAGCTGGGTGATACGCAGTATTTT | CASSAQLGDTQYF
- | TRBD1 | TRBJ2-2 | TRBV9 | TGTGCCAGCAGGGGACAGGGGGATCACACCGGGGAGCTGTTTTTT | CASRGQGDHTGELFF
- | - | TRBJ2-1 | TRBV1 | TGCACCAGCAGCCAAGATCGGAATAGGGGACTAGCGGGCCTTCGGACCAACTCCTACAATGAGCAGTTCTTC | CTSSQDRNRGLAGLRTNSYNEQFF
few | TRBD2 | TRBJ2-1 | TRBV2 | TGTGCCAGCAGTGAAGCGCTTCTGGGACTAGCGGGCGATGAGCAGTTCTTC | CASSEALLGLAGDEQFF
- | TRBD1 | TRBJ1-5 | TRBV6-2/TRBV6-3 | TGTGCCAGCAGCCTACAGGGGAGGAATCAGCCCCAGCATTTT | CASSLQGRNQPQHF
- | TRBD1 | TRBJ2-7 | TRBV5-4 | TGTGCCAGCAGCCTGGGACAGAACTCCTACGAGCAGTACTTC | CASSLGQNSYEQYF
- | - | TRBJ1-3 | TRBV7-2 | TGTGCCAGCAGCTCCTCCCTCTCTGGAAACACCATATATTTT | CASSSSLSGNTIYF
- | - | TRBJ2-6 | TRBV5-1 | TGCGCCAGCAGCTTGGCTTCGGGGGCTGGGGCCAACGTCCTGACTTTC | CASSLASGAGANVLTF
- | - | TRBJ1-6 | TRBV4-2 | TGTGCCAGCAGCCAAGAGGGAGGGGGGGATGGTGCTTCACCCCTCCACTTT | CASSQEGGGDGASPLHF